This T cell receptor (beta chain) was obtained from a study of OX40 agonist ivuxolimab in advanced cancers. About the research overall: Those enrolled were less than 85% male, with a mean age of roughly 62 years and ages from about 20 to 79. General study points: Among expanded peripheral T cells, antigen specificity went undetermined. Normalized expansion of T-cell clones was also low for some nonresponders.

Measured with immunoSEQ multiplex PCR; TCRdb has only the in-frame clones, and not every one. Of roughly 24,000 clones in the sample, around 90% are singletons; the top ten hold roughly 33%. Worth noting for this clone: Its target is not known.

The junction had 3 bases not matched to a gene; V was cut back by 0 bases and J by 3 bases. CDR3 length equals 16 residues. The germline gives CDR1 SGDLS, CDR2 YYNGEE. Sequenced here: CD4+ or CD8+ T cells sorted from blood, sampled in a trial of the OX40 agonist ivuxolimab. The source is an adult with an advanced solid tumor such as melanoma, head and neck, liver or kidney cancer. The chain has TRBV9 and TRBJ2-1; 10 positions match TRBD1. The CDR3 here is CASSVGGQGGYNEQFF. CDR3 nucleotides: TGTGCCAGCAGCGTAGGAGGACAGGGGGGCTACAATGAGCAGTTCTTC.